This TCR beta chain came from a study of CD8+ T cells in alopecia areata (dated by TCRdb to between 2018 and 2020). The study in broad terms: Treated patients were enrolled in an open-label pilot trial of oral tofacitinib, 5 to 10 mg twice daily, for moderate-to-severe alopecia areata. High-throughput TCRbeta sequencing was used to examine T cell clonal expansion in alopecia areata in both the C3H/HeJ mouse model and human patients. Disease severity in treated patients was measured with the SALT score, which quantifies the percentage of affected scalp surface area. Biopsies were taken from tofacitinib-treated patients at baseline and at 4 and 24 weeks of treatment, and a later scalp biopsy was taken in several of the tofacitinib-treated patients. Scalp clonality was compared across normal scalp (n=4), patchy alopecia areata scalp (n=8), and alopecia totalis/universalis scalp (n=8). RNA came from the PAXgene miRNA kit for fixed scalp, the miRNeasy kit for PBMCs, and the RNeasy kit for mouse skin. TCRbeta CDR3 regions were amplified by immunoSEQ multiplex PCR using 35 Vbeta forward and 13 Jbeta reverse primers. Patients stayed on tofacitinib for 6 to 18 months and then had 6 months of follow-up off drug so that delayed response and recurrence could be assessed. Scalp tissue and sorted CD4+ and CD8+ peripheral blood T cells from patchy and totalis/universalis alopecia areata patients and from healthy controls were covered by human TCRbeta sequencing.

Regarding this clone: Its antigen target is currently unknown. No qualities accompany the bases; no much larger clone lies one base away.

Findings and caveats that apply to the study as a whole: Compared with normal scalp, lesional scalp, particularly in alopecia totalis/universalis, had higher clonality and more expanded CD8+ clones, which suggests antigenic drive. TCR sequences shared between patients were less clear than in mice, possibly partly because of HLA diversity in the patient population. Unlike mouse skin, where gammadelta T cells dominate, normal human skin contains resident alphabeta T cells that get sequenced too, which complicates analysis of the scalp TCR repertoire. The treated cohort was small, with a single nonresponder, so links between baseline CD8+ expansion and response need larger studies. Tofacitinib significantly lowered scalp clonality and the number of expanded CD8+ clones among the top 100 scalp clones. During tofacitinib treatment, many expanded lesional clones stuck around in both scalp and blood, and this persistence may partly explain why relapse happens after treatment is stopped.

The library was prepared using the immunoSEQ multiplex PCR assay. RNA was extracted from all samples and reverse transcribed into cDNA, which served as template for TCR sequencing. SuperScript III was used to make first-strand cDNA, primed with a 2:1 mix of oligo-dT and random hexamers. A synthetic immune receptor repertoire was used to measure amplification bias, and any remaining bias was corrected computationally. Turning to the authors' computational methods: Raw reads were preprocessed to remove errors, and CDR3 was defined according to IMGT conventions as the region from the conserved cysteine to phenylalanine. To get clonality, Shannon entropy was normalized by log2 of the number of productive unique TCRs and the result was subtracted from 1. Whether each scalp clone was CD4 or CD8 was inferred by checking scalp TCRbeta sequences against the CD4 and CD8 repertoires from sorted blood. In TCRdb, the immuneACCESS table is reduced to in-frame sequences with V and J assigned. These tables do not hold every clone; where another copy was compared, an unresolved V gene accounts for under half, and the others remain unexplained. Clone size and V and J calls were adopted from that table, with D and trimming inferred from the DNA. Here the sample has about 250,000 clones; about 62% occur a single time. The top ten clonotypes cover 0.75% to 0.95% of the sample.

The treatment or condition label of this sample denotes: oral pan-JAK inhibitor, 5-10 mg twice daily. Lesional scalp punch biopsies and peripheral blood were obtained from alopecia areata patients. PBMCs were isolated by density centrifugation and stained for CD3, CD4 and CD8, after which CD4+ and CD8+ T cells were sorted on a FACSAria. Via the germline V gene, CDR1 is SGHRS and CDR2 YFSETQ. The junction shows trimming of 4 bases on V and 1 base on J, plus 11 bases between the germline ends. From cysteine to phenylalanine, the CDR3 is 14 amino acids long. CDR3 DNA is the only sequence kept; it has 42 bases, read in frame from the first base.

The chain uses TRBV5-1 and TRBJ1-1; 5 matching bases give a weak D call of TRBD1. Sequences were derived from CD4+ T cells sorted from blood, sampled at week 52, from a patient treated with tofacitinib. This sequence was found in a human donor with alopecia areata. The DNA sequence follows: TGCGCCAGCAGCCTACATACAGGGAACACTGAAGCTTTCTTT. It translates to CASSLHTGNTEAFF.